The entry below gives a single TCR beta chain sequence along with its context. These data belong to a study of blood T cell repertoires in COVID-19. At the level of the study: Samples came from the United States, Italy and Spain, spanning acute and convalescent COVID-19.

In the source study's methods: Amplification with reference gene primers provided the estimates of nucleated cell counts. Measured with immunoSEQ multiplex PCR; TCRdb has only the in-frame clones, and not every one. V and J calls and clone size follow that table, whereas D and trimming were derived from the DNA. The sample shows approximately 400,000 clones, approximately 87% of them seen only once. Recruitment covered about 25 US areas and drew participants whose ages spanned roughly 18 to 100 years. In assigning cohorts, the study relied on participant-reported clinical history. The sequence was collected from a man between 25 and 39 years old who had recovered from COVID-19. The specimen sequenced was PBMCs or T cells enriched from blood (not recorded which).

CDR3 region: CASSPLQGRDYGYTF. As DNA, the CDR3 is TGTGCCAGCTCACCACTTCAGGGGAGAGACTATGGCTACACCTTC. The chain links TRBV18 to TRBJ1-2; D possibly corresponds to TRBD1 (6 bases). The germline V and J ends were trimmed by 1 base and 3 bases, with 12 bases remaining between them. The CDR3 spans 15 residues. The germline CDR1 and CDR2 sequences are KGHSH and LQKENI.